This entry lists 18 T cell receptor beta chains sequenced from one sample in a study of CD8 T cells in Susac syndrome (dated by TCRdb to the late 2010s). Libraries were constructed by the immunoSEQ multiplex PCR assay. RNA was extracted using the RNeasy kit, and roughly 0.5 to 1 ug of the RNA was reverse transcribed with random hexamers. TCRdb reran the public reads through fastp at Q25 and MiXCR, keeping productive beta chains. Each record represents a unique CDR3 protein, reported with the most common genes and DNA among its rows. The sample table records roughly 190,000 distinct CDR3 sequences; approximately 94% of these occur just once. The ten top clones hold roughly 0.098% of the sample. Sequencing was carried out using CD4+ T cells from PBMCs. The source is a human donor with Susac syndrome.

The chain joins TRBV30 to TRBJ1-2; the D is unclear. The germline V gene encodes CDR1 GTSNPN and CDR2 SVGIG (reference sequence). With 2 bases removed from V and 4 bases from J, the gap between germline ends came to 8 bases. This CDR3 contains 12 residues. The CDR3 region has the DNA TGTGCCTGGAGTCGGGAACCCTATGGCTACACCTTC. Translated: CAWSREPYGYTF. Complete variable domain (other parts from reference TRBV30 and TRBJ1-2): SQTIHQWPATLVQPVGSPLSLECTVEGTSNPNLYWYRQAAGRGLQLLFYSVGIGQISSEVPQNLSASRPQDRQFILSSKKLLLSDSGFYLCAWSREPYGYTFGSGTRLTVV.

The chain joins TRBV12-3 or TRBV12-4 to TRBJ2-3, with a weak D call TRBD2 (6 bases). Deletions cut 8 bases from V and 3 bases from J, with 12 bases between. The CDR3 totals 13 residues. CDR3 region: CASGLAMTDTQYF. Written as DNA, the CDR3 is TGTGCCAGCGGGCTAGCGATGACAGATACGCAGTATTTT.

V is TRBV30 and J is TRBJ2-7; D is tentatively TRBD1 or TRBD2 (5 bases each). Germline-derived CDR1 and CDR2 are GTSNPN and SVGIG (reference sequence). CDR3 length: 12 residues. V lost 7 bases and J lost 0, with 10 bases in between. The CDR3 here is CASGRSSYEQYF. The CDR3 DNA sequence: TGTGCCTCGGGACGGAGCTCCTACGAGCAGTACTTC.

This chain joins TRBV27 and TRBJ1-6; the match to TRBD1 covers 7 bases. J lost 9 bases, V lost 7 bases, and 6 bases had no gene match. CDR1 is MNHEY, CDR2 SMNVEV, per germline (reference sequence). The length of the CDR3 is 13 residues. The CDR3 DNA follows: TGTGCCAGCAAGACAGGGTTGGTTTCACCCCTCCACTTT. This codes for CASKTGLVSPLHF.

V is TRBV5-1 and J is TRBJ1-2; 9 nucleotides match TRBD1. Trimming at V came to 3 bases and at J to 7 bases, leaving 4 bases not matched to a gene. There are 13 residues in the CDR3. Per germline, CDR1 SGHRS and CDR2 YFSETQ. CDR3 DNA: TGCGCCAGCAGCTGGACAGGGGTTGGTGGCTACACCTTC. Protein product: CASSWTGVGGYTF.

This clonotype was picked up one time. The CDR3 reads CASSQDTRITYEQYF. The CDR3 nucleotides read TGCGCCAGCAGCCAAGATACACGGATCACCTACGAGCAGTACTTC. The J gene is TRBJ2-7, the V gene TRBV4-1, with D unresolved. The V end was cut by 0 bases, the J end by 2 bases, with 11 bases between. The CDR3 covers 15 residues. CDR1 is MGHRA and CDR2 is YSYEKL in the germline V gene.

V gene TRBV5-1 combines with J gene TRBJ2-4; perhaps D is TRBD1 or TRBD2 (5 bases each). CDR3 size: 17 residues. V lost 0 bases and J lost 1, with 14 bases in between. The germline gives CDR1 SGHRS, CDR2 YFSETQ. CDR3: CASSLEAGSLAKNIQYF. Here the CDR3 DNA reads TGCGCCAGCAGCTTGGAAGCAGGGAGTCTGGCCAAAAACATTCAGTACTTC. Together with reference TRBV5-1 and TRBJ2-4, the CDR3 gives the full variable domain: KAGVTQTPRYLIKTRGQQVTLSCSPISGHRSVSWYQQTPGQGLQFLFEYFSETQRNKGNFPGRFSGRQFSNSRSEMNVSTLELGDSALYLCASSLEAGSLAKNIQYFGAGTRLSVL.

The chain uses TRBV5-4 and TRBJ1-2, with TRBD1 as a possible D gene (6 bases). CDR3 length equals 15 residues. V was trimmed by 0 bases and J by 4 bases, leaving 13 bases between them. Germline V gene data show CDR1 as SGHNT and CDR2 as YYREEE (reference sequence). Here the CDR3 reads CASSLGGGRSYGYTF. CDR3 DNA: TGTGCCAGCAGCTTGGGGGGGGGCCGGAGCTATGGCTACACCTTC. Variable domain in full (rest from reference TRBV5-4 and TRBJ1-2): ETGVTQSPTHLIKTRGQQVTLRCSSQSGHNTVSWYQQALGQGPQFIFQYYREEENGRGNFPPRFSGLQFPNYSSELNVNALELDDSALYLCASSLGGGRSYGYTFGSGTRLTVV.

The chain employs TRBV24-1 and TRBJ2-1; 7 bases are a match to TRBD2. This CDR3 region has 14 residues. Trimming took 4 bases from V and 6 from J; bases not matched to a gene: 5. Germline V gene lookup returns CDR1 KGHDR and CDR2 SFDVKD. The CDR3: CATSESGTINEQFF. Written as DNA, the CDR3 is TGTGCCACCAGTGAGTCCGGGACTATCAATGAGCAGTTCTTC.

V gene TRBV14 combines with J gene TRBJ1-2, with D possibly matching TRBD1 (5 bases). CDR3 length: 16 residues. V was pared by 1 base and J by 4 bases, with 16 bases between. CDR1 is SGHDN and CDR2 is FVKESK in the germline V gene. This CDR3 is CASSQGSGRWGYGYTF. The CDR3 DNA follows: TGTGCCAGCAGCCAAGGCTCAGGGAGATGGGGCTATGGCTACACCTTC. Filled out from reference TRBV14 and TRBJ1-2, the complete variable domain reads EAGVTQFPSHSVIEKGQTVTLRCDPISGHDNLYWYRRVMGKEIKFLLHFVKESKQDESGMPNNRFLAERTGGTYSTLKVQPAELEDSGVYFCASSQGSGRWGYGYTFGSGTRLTVV.

V and J are TRBV20-1 and TRBJ1-2; D is ambiguous. Germline CDR1 and CDR2: DFQATT and SNEGSKA (reference sequence). Deletions cut 3 bases from V and 8 bases from J, with 19 bases between. The CDR3 totals 14 residues. The CDR3 region has the DNA TGCAGTGCTAGCCCTCCTCTTTACGCGGGGGGCTACACCTTC. Its protein product is CSASPPLYAGGYTF.

This rearrangement joins TRBV5-6 to TRBJ2-7; D is uncertain. Germline V gene lookup returns CDR1 SGHDT and CDR2 YYEEEE. This CDR3 region has 14 residues. The ends were cut back, 0 bases at V and 3 bases at J, with 10 bases in the middle. As DNA, the CDR3 is TGTGCCAGCAGCTTGGTTCTACCGGGCTACGAGCAGTACTTC. Its protein product is CASSLVLPGYEQYF.

The CDR3 loop is CSVDPTGSGNTIYF. CDR3 in DNA: TGCAGCGTTGATCCGACAGGGTCTGGAAACACCATATATTTT. The chain has TRBV29-1 and TRBJ1-3; 7 bases match TRBD1. Unmatched junction bases numbered 3, after V lost 3 bases and J lost 1 base. Germline V gene data show CDR1 as SQVTM and CDR2 as ANQGSEA. The length of the CDR3 is 14 residues.

Only one count was recorded for this clonotype. V usage is TRBV6-1 and J usage is TRBJ2-7; 8 nucleotides agree with TRBD1. The V gene's germline CDR1 is MNHNS and CDR2 SASEGT. V dropped 6 bases and J dropped 0; count of bases not matched to a gene: 10. This CDR3 has 16 residues. For the CDR3, the DNA is TGTGCCAGCAGCCCAGGACAGGGCGGGTACTCCTACGAGCAGTACTTC. Translating it yields CASSPGQGGYSYEQYF.

V gene TRBV2 combines with J gene TRBJ2-3, with TRBD2 identical over 9 bases. Germline loops: CDR1 SNHLY, CDR2 FYNNEI. With 9 bases clipped from V and 8 bases from J, the junction kept 12 bases outside the gene matches. The CDR3 consists of 14 residues. The CDR3 is CARLPGLALGTQYF. Here the CDR3 DNA reads TGTGCCAGACTTCCGGGACTAGCTCTAGGTACGCAGTATTTT.

The chain has TRBV15 and TRBJ1-1; a possible D gene is TRBD1 (5 bases). Germline V gene sequence: CDR1 LNHNV, CDR2 YYDKDF (reference sequence). The CDR3 is made up of 14 amino acids. Trimming stripped 1 base from V and 3 bases from J, with 9 bases between. CDR3 sequence reads: CATSRGGVDTEAFF. The CDR3 DNA is TGTGCCACCAGCAGAGGAGGGGTTGACACTGAAGCTTTCTTT.

The chain couples TRBV30 to TRBJ1-2; D gene unclear. The CDR3 covers 12 residues. Trimming cost V 0 bases and J 6 bases, with 8 bases left between them. The V gene's germline CDR1 is GTSNPN and CDR2 SVGIG (reference sequence). The CDR3 DNA reads TGTGCCTGGAGTGTACTTGAAGATGGCTACACCTTC. Protein product: CAWSVLEDGYTF.

This chain joins TRBV12-3 or TRBV12-4 and TRBJ1-5; the D is unclear. This CDR3 contains 12 residues. Trimming stripped 6 bases from V and 0 bases from J, with 3 bases between. The CDR3 loop is CASRVSNQPQHF. CDR3 sequence (DNA): TGTGCCAGCAGGGTTAGCAATCAGCCCCAGCATTTT.